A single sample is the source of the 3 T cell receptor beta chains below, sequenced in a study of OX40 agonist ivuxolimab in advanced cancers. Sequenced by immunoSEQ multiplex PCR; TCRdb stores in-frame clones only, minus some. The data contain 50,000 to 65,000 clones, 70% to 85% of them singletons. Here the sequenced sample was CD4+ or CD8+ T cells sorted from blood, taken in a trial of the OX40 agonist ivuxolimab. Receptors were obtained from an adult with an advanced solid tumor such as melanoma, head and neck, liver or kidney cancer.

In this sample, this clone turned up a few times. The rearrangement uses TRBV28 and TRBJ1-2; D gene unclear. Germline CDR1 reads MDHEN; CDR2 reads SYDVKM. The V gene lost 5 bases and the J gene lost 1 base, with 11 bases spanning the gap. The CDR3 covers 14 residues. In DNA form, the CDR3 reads TGTGCCAGCAGTGGCCTAGGGTTTAACTATGGCTACACCTTC. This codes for CASSGLGFNYGYTF.

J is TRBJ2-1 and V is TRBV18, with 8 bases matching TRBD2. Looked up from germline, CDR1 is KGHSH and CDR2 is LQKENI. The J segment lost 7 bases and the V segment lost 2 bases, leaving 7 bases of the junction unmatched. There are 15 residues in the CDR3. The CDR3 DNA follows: TGTGCCAGCTCACCAAGGCGCGGGGGGACGAATGAGCAGTTCTTC. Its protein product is CASSPRRGGTNEQFF.

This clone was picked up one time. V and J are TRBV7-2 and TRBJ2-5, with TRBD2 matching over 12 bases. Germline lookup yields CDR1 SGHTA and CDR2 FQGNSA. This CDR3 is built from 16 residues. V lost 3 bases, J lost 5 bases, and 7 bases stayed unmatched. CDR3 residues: CASSLATSGGKETQYF. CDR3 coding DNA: TGTGCCAGCAGCTTGGCAACTAGCGGGGGGAAGGAGACCCAGTACTTC.